This is a list of T cell receptor beta chains from one sample in a study of T cell repertoires in cytomegalovirus infection. TCRdb reprocessed the reads with MiXCR, giving one entry per CDR3 protein. The sample consists of roughly 640,000 distinct CDR3 sequences, 20% to 25% of them appearing once. Material for sequencing was CD8+ T cells from PBMCs. These TCRs come from a human donor in good health (CMV status not recorded). Some clones in this sample may be carry-over from other donors' samples. Each CDR3 is given with its conserved first and last residue. The D gene is left open where the match is weak. Not every row has a clone size; where given, it reads once, few, many or a size class.

j_call: TRBJ2-3; d_call: -; v_call: TRBV6-2/TRBV6-3; clone_size: few; cdr3_aa: CASSYPTGGDTQYF; cdr3_nt: TGTGCCAGCAGTTATCCGACCGGGGGAGATACGCAGTATTTT
j_call: TRBJ1-6; d_call: -; v_call: TRBV7-8; clone_size: -; cdr3_aa: CASSLGTTSSYNSPLHF; cdr3_nt: TGTGCCAGCAGCCTCGGGACAACGAGCTCCTATAATTCACCCCTCCACTTT
j_call: TRBJ2-4; d_call: -; v_call: TRBV29-1; clone_size: -; cdr3_aa: CSVAAKNIQYF; cdr3_nt: TGCAGCGTTGCAGCCAAAAACATTCAGTACTTC
j_call: TRBJ1-4; d_call: -; v_call: TRBV25-1; clone_size: -; cdr3_aa: CASSPGPNNEKLFF; cdr3_nt: TGTGCCAGCAGTCCGGGGCCGAATAATGAAAAACTGTTTTTT
j_call: TRBJ1-1; d_call: TRBD1; v_call: TRBV7-2; clone_size: many; cdr3_aa: CASSLLPVGTASTEAFF; cdr3_nt: TGTGCCAGCAGCTTACTCCCCGTTGGGACAGCGTCAACTGAAGCTTTCTTT
j_call: TRBJ2-1; d_call: TRBD2; v_call: TRBV27; clone_size: once; cdr3_aa: CASSLSRGGGTEQFF; cdr3_nt: TGTGCCAGCAGTTTATCAAGGGGCGGGGGGACCGAGCAGTTCTTC
j_call: TRBJ2-1; d_call: -; v_call: TRBV7-9; clone_size: -; cdr3_aa: CASSSYGENEQFF; cdr3_nt: TGTGCCAGCAGTTCCTACGGGGAAAATGAGCAGTTCTTC
j_call: TRBJ1-1; d_call: -; v_call: TRBV7-8; clone_size: -; cdr3_aa: CASSYPTVKNTEAFF; cdr3_nt: TGTGCCAGCAGCTACCCTACGGTGAAGAACACTGAAGCTTTCTTT
j_call: TRBJ1-1; d_call: -; v_call: TRBV6-1; clone_size: few; cdr3_aa: CASLGGLIAFF; cdr3_nt: TGTGCCAGCCTCGGGGGACTTATCGCTTTCTTT
j_call: TRBJ2-6; d_call: TRBD1; v_call: TRBV6-2/TRBV6-3; clone_size: -; cdr3_aa: CASSYSSVKGALGPGANVLTF; cdr3_nt: TGTGCCAGCAGTTACTCGAGTGTTAAGGGGGCGCTTGGCCCTGGGGCCAACGTCCTGACTTTC
j_call: TRBJ1-3; d_call: -; v_call: TRBV29-1; clone_size: -; cdr3_aa: CSVEDPGVGNTIYF; cdr3_nt: TGCAGCGTTGAAGACCCCGGGGTTGGAAACACCATATATTTT
j_call: TRBJ2-1; d_call: -; v_call: TRBV27; clone_size: -; cdr3_aa: CVSSYGDAYNEQFF; cdr3_nt: TGTGTCAGCAGTTATGGGGATGCTTACAATGAGCAGTTCTTC
j_call: TRBJ2-3; d_call: -; v_call: TRBV20-1; clone_size: -; cdr3_aa: CSAPKGPSTDTQYF; cdr3_nt: TGCAGTGCCCCAAAAGGACCAAGCACAGATACGCAGTATTTT
j_call: TRBJ1-1; d_call: -; v_call: TRBV10-3; clone_size: few; cdr3_aa: CAISDLGRNTEAFF; cdr3_nt: TGTGCCATCAGTGATTTGGGGCGCAACACTGAAGCTTTCTTT
j_call: TRBJ2-1; d_call: TRBD2; v_call: TRBV4-3; clone_size: -; cdr3_aa: CASSQVVSSGGALRDNEQFF; cdr3_nt: TGCGCCAGCAGCCAAGTCGTATCTAGCGGGGGTGCCCTTCGGGACAATGAGCAGTTCTTC
j_call: TRBJ2-7; d_call: TRBD1; v_call: TRBV25-1; clone_size: few; cdr3_aa: CASSGPGQGAVEQYF; cdr3_nt: TGTGCCAGCAGTGGGCCGGGACAGGGGGCGGTCGAGCAGTACTTC
j_call: TRBJ1-2; d_call: -; v_call: TRBV7-3; clone_size: few; cdr3_aa: CASRSGTREDGYTF; cdr3_nt: TGTGCCAGCAGGTCTGGGACGAGGGAGGATGGCTACACCTTC
j_call: TRBJ1-5; d_call: TRBD1; v_call: TRBV6-2/TRBV6-3; clone_size: -; cdr3_aa: CANSYSQGTGLNQPQHF; cdr3_nt: TGTGCCAACAGTTACTCGCAGGGGACAGGGCTCAATCAGCCCCAGCATTTT
j_call: TRBJ2-2; d_call: -; v_call: TRBV2; clone_size: -; cdr3_aa: CASFLDTGELFF; cdr3_nt: TGTGCCTCCTTCCTGGACACCGGGGAGCTGTTTTTT
j_call: TRBJ1-5; d_call: -; v_call: TRBV12-5; clone_size: -; cdr3_aa: CASGLGGRNQPQHF; cdr3_nt: TGTGCTAGTGGTTTGGGAGGGCGGAATCAGCCCCAGCATTTT
j_call: TRBJ1-1; d_call: -; v_call: TRBV4-2; clone_size: -; cdr3_aa: CASIQGRGNTEAFF; cdr3_nt: TGTGCCAGCATCCAGGGGAGAGGGAACACTGAAGCTTTCTTT
j_call: TRBJ1-2; d_call: TRBD1; v_call: TRBV29-1; clone_size: -; cdr3_aa: CSGFPGQGGYGYTF; cdr3_nt: TGCAGCGGGTTTCCGGGACAGGGGGGCTATGGCTACACCTTC
j_call: TRBJ1-1; d_call: TRBD1; v_call: TRBV10-3; clone_size: many; cdr3_aa: CAISEDTGGLNTEAFF; cdr3_nt: TGTGCCATCAGTGAGGACACAGGGGGCTTGAACACTGAAGCTTTCTTT
j_call: TRBJ1-1; d_call: -; v_call: TRBV7-6; clone_size: many; cdr3_aa: CASSPRISGGAGNTEAFF; cdr3_nt: TGTGCCAGCAGCCCACGGATTTCGGGGGGCGCTGGGAACACTGAAGCTTTCTTT
j_call: TRBJ2-1; d_call: -; v_call: TRBV7-6; clone_size: -; cdr3_aa: CANSPLGYNEQFF; cdr3_nt: TGTGCCAACAGCCCCCTGGGGTATAATGAGCAGTTCTTC
j_call: TRBJ1-5; d_call: -; v_call: TRBV5-5; clone_size: many; cdr3_aa: CASSLEGRSNQPQHF; cdr3_nt: TGTGCCAGCAGCTTGGAGGGAAGGAGCAATCAGCCCCAGCATTTT
j_call: TRBJ2-7; d_call: TRBD1; v_call: TRBV7-9; clone_size: many; cdr3_aa: CASSPPSDRRYEQYF; cdr3_nt: TGTGCCAGCAGCCCTCCCTCGGACAGGAGATACGAGCAGTACTTC
j_call: TRBJ2-3; d_call: TRBD2; v_call: TRBV7-8; clone_size: -; cdr3_aa: CASSLAYWTSDTDTQYF; cdr3_nt: TGTGCCAGCAGCTTAGCCTATTGGACTAGCGACACAGATACGCAGTATTTT
j_call: TRBJ2-5; d_call: TRBD1; v_call: TRBV7-8; clone_size: many; cdr3_aa: CASSPGQGIGETQYF; cdr3_nt: TGTGCCAGCAGCCCGGGACAGGGGATTGGAGAGACCCAGTACTTC
j_call: TRBJ1-6; d_call: -; v_call: TRBV7-9; clone_size: few; cdr3_aa: CASSLEGDNSPLHF; cdr3_nt: TGTGCCAGCAGCTTAGAAGGGGATAATTCACCCCTCCACTTT
j_call: TRBJ2-1; d_call: -; v_call: TRBV24-1; clone_size: -; cdr3_aa: CATRQSDNEQFF; cdr3_nt: TGTGCCACCAGGCAGTCCGACAATGAGCAGTTCTTC
j_call: TRBJ2-5; d_call: TRBD1; v_call: TRBV7-8; clone_size: many; cdr3_aa: CASSLVQGLRETQYF; cdr3_nt: TGTGCCAGCAGCTTAGTACAGGGGCTGAGAGAGACCCAGTACTTC
j_call: TRBJ1-1; d_call: -; v_call: TRBV2; clone_size: few; cdr3_aa: CASSGPGTNTEAFF; cdr3_nt: TGTGCCAGCAGTGGACCCGGGACGAACACTGAAGCTTTCTTT
j_call: TRBJ2-1; d_call: TRBD1; v_call: TRBV12-5; clone_size: -; cdr3_aa: CASGLGDRLHEQFF; cdr3_nt: TGTGCTAGTGGTTTGGGGGACAGGCTCCATGAGCAGTTCTTC
j_call: TRBJ1-4; d_call: -; v_call: TRBV15; clone_size: -; cdr3_aa: CATSLLQGVRSTNEKLFF; cdr3_nt: TGTGCCACCAGTCTATTACAGGGTGTCCGGTCAACTAATGAAAAACTGTTTTTT
j_call: TRBJ2-2; d_call: TRBD1; v_call: TRBV27; clone_size: many; cdr3_aa: CASRPTGGLDTGELFF; cdr3_nt: TGTGCCAGCAGACCAACAGGGGGCTTGGACACCGGGGAGCTGTTTTTT
j_call: TRBJ2-7; d_call: -; v_call: TRBV7-9; clone_size: few; cdr3_aa: CASSLAQYEQYF; cdr3_nt: TGTGCCAGCAGCTTAGCCCAGTACGAGCAGTACTTC
j_call: TRBJ1-6; d_call: -; v_call: TRBV7-6; clone_size: many; cdr3_aa: CASSSTRREGSSPLHF; cdr3_nt: TGTGCCAGCAGTTCAACCCGTCGGGAGGGTAGTTCACCCCTCCACTTT
j_call: TRBJ1-6; d_call: -; v_call: TRBV7-9; clone_size: few; cdr3_aa: CASSSDGFGSPLHF; cdr3_nt: TGTGCCAGCAGCTCGGATGGGTTTGGTTCACCCCTCCACTTT
j_call: TRBJ1-1; d_call: TRBD1; v_call: TRBV6-5; clone_size: -; cdr3_aa: CASSPWGTEHNTEAFF; cdr3_nt: TGTGCCAGCAGTCCCTGGGGGACAGAACATAACACTGAAGCTTTCTTT
j_call: TRBJ1-4; d_call: -; v_call: TRBV7-9; clone_size: many; cdr3_aa: CASSHPDGRMNEKLFF; cdr3_nt: TGTGCCAGCAGCCATCCCGACGGACGGATGAATGAAAAACTGTTTTTT
j_call: TRBJ2-1; d_call: TRBD2; v_call: TRBV15; clone_size: -; cdr3_aa: CATSRDLAGTFNEQFF; cdr3_nt: TGTGCCACCAGCAGAGATCTAGCGGGGACTTTCAATGAGCAGTTCTTC
j_call: TRBJ2-4; d_call: -; v_call: TRBV11-2; clone_size: few; cdr3_aa: CASSSLGRGNWDLAKNIQYF; cdr3_nt: TGTGCCAGCAGCTCGCTAGGCCGGGGTAACTGGGATCTAGCCAAAAACATTCAGTACTTC
j_call: TRBJ2-3; d_call: TRBD2; v_call: TRBV6-2/TRBV6-3; clone_size: -; cdr3_aa: CASSAGALIDTQYF; cdr3_nt: TGTGCCAGCTCAGCGGGGGCCCTCATAGATACGCAGTATTTT
j_call: TRBJ2-3; d_call: -; v_call: TRBV19; clone_size: -; cdr3_aa: CASSPLVAERTDTQYF; cdr3_nt: TGTGCCAGTAGTCCCCTTGTGGCAGAGAGGACAGATACGCAGTATTTT
j_call: TRBJ1-2; d_call: -; v_call: TRBV19; clone_size: few; cdr3_aa: CASSPGPLSSYGYTF; cdr3_nt: TGTGCCAGTAGTCCCGGACCACTTTCCTCATATGGCTACACCTTC
j_call: TRBJ1-3; d_call: -; v_call: TRBV12-5; clone_size: many; cdr3_aa: CASALQRVTPGNTIYF; cdr3_nt: TGTGCTAGTGCCCTTCAACGGGTGACCCCTGGAAACACCATATATTTT
j_call: TRBJ1-1; d_call: -; v_call: TRBV19; clone_size: -; cdr3_aa: CASTKFGQRNTEAFF; cdr3_nt: TGTGCCAGTACCAAATTTGGACAGAGAAACACTGAAGCTTTCTTT
j_call: TRBJ2-3; d_call: -; v_call: TRBV20-1; clone_size: few; cdr3_aa: CSARDLRRGEADTQYF; cdr3_nt: TGCAGTGCTAGAGATTTGCGGAGGGGGGAGGCAGATACGCAGTATTTT
j_call: TRBJ1-5; d_call: -; v_call: TRBV20-1; clone_size: few; cdr3_aa: CSAMQGSQPQHF; cdr3_nt: TGCAGTGCTATGCAGGGCTCGCAGCCCCAGCATTTT
j_call: TRBJ2-5; d_call: -; v_call: TRBV6-6; clone_size: -; cdr3_aa: CASSSVRETQYF; cdr3_nt: TGTGCCAGCAGTTCTGTGAGGGAGACCCAGTACTTC
j_call: TRBJ2-3; d_call: -; v_call: TRBV7-8; clone_size: many; cdr3_aa: CASSPDFPWGTDTQYF; cdr3_nt: TGTGCCAGCAGCCCTGACTTTCCTTGGGGCACAGATACGCAGTATTTT
j_call: TRBJ2-1; d_call: TRBD2; v_call: TRBV12-5; clone_size: -; cdr3_aa: CASGLVPGSGAYNEQFF; cdr3_nt: TGTGCTAGTGGTTTGGTCCCCGGTAGCGGGGCATACAATGAGCAGTTCTTC